Described below is a single T cell receptor (beta chain) sequence and its context. No antigen is known for it. The sample originates from a study of CD8+CD57+ T cells in acquired aplastic anemia. Study results and limitations: Patients did not significantly differ from controls in CD8+ Simpson's diversity.

Genomic DNA templated the TCR beta VDJ and CDR3 profiling. TCRdb re-derived calls from the reads in MiXCR, one entry per CDR3 protein. Of around 190,000 distinct CDR3 sequences listed, 61% were seen once; the top ten hold 25% to 35%. Material for sequencing was sorted CD4+, CD8+, or CD8+CD57+ T cells (not recorded which) from PBMCs. The receptor's source is a human donor in good health.

CDR3 protein: CASSDPWTENYGYTF. The CDR3 DNA is TGTGCCAGCAGTGACCCCTGGACCGAGAACTATGGCTACACCTTC. The rearrangement joins TRBV25-1 to TRBJ1-2; D is unresolved. Germline CDR1 and CDR2: MGHDK and SYGVNS. CDR3 length equals 15 residues. Trimming stripped 3 bases from V and 2 bases from J, with 13 bases between.